The clone carrying this T cell receptor beta chain was counted a few times. Antigen specificity is unknown. The sample originates from a study of chemoradiotherapy in HPV16-positive cancers. Study details: Candidate HPV-specific T-cell clones and common TCR motifs came from functional assays in a couple of HPV16-positive patients.

The repertoire was sequenced with immunoSEQ multiplex PCR; TCRdb's copy has only in-frame clones and lacks some. The repertoire holds several thousand clones, with approximately 74% as singletons. The V gene lost 6 bases and the J gene lost 10 bases, with 10 bases spanning the gap. The CDR3 length is 11 residues. Germline CDR1 SEHNR, CDR2 FQNEAQ (reference sequence). Samples were taken several times over chemoradiotherapy. General observations from the study: In HPV16-positive patients, HPV-responsive T-cell expansion tracked better recurrence-free survival. Functional assays defining HPV-specific T cells used only two HPV16-positive patients.

The origin of this receptor is a human donor with HPV-associated anogenital cancer. The rearrangement joins TRBV7-9 to TRBJ2-1; the D is unclear. This material was acquired from a patient who underwent chemoradiotherapy. CDR3 protein: CASSFEKEQFF. DNA for the CDR3: TGTGCCAGCAGTTTTGAAAAAGAGCAGTTCTTC.